The source of this T cell receptor (beta chain) is a study of T cell responses to AZD1222 COVID-19 vaccine. Germline V gene sequence: CDR1 ENHRY, CDR2 SYGVKD. This CDR3 is 14 amino acids long. With V trimmed by 4 bases and J by 7 bases, 7 bases remained unmatched. Repertoires were generated with immunoSEQ multiplex PCR, while TCRdb's copy carries only in-frame clones and drops some. The sample lists approximately 110,000 clones, 75% to 90% occurring once. This TCR was recovered from an adult in good health. The sample in question was peripheral blood, obtained on day 0 of AZD1222 vaccination. V and J are TRBV10-3 and TRBJ2-7; 10 bases are shared with TRBD1. This CDR3 reads CAISGDRGLPEQYF. CDR3 in DNA: TGTGCCATCAGTGGAGACAGGGGGCTACCGGAGCAGTACTTC.